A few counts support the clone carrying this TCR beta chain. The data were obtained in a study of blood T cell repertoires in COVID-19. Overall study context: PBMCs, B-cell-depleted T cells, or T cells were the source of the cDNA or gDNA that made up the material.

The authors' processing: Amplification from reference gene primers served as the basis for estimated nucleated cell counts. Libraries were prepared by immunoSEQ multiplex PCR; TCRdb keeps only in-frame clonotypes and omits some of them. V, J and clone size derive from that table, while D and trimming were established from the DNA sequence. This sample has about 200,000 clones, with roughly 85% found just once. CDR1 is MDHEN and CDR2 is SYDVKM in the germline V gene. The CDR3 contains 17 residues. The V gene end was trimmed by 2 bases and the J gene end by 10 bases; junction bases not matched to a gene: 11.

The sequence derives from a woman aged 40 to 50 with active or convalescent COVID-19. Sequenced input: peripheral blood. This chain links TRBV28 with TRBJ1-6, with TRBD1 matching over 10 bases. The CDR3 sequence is CASSLRRGTGVYSPLHF. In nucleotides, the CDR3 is TGTGCCAGCAGTTTAAGGAGGGGGACAGGGGTGTACTCACCCCTCCACTTT.